A single T cell receptor (beta chain) is shown here with its context. V lost 6 bases and J lost 5, with 14 bases in between. CDR3 length: 13 residues. Germline CDR1 LGHDT, CDR2 YNNKEL (reference sequence). Original processing notes: Cell counts per sample came from amplifying reference gene primers. Libraries were prepared by immunoSEQ multiplex PCR; TCRdb keeps only in-frame clonotypes and omits some of them. That table gives V, J and clone size, and the DNA gave D and trimming. This sample has about 400,000 clones, with 88% found just once. The data belong to a study of blood T cell repertoires in COVID-19. Across the whole study: The samples span acute and convalescent COVID-19 from the United States, Italy and Spain.

Ages ranged from roughly 18 to 100 years, with residence in 24 US areas. In assigning cohorts, the study relied on participant-reported clinical history. Specimen: PBMCs or T cells enriched from blood (not recorded which). The TCR comes from a woman aged 40 to 49 with acute COVID-19. The chain joins TRBV3-1 (or the pseudogene TRBV3-2) to TRBJ2-7; weak D call: TRBD2 (5 bases). The CDR3 spells CASRRGNVDEQYF. The CDR3 DNA reads TGTGCCAGCAGACGGGGAAATGTCGACGAGCAGTACTTC.